This is a list of T cell receptor beta chains from one sample in a study of shared clonotypes between healthy human individuals. Measured with immunoSEQ multiplex PCR; TCRdb has only the in-frame clones, and not every one. The sample carries around 2.1 million clones, under 95% recorded once. The sample comprised naive CD8+ T cells from PBMCs. These receptors were collected from a man aged 18 to 29 in good health. Some clones in this sample may be carry-over from other donors' samples. CDR3s include the opening cysteine and the closing phenylalanine or tryptophan. A D gene is named only where the DNA matches it firmly. Clone size appears in some rows only: once, few, many, or a class for an expanded clone.

TRBV7-6	TRBJ1-3	NA	NA	TGTGCCAGCAGCCGAGGGGATTCTGGAAACACCATATATTTT	CASSRGDSGNTIYF
TRBV11-2	TRBJ1-2	TRBD1	once	TGTGCCAGCAGCTTAGGACAGGGGTACTATGGCTACACCTTC	CASSLGQGYYGYTF
TRBV5-1	TRBJ2-7	NA	NA	TGCGCCCAAGATGTGGAGGGGGCCTACGAGCAGTACTTC	CAQDVEGAYEQYF
TRBV19	TRBJ1-4	NA	NA	TGTGCCAGTAGTACCCTAAGGGAAAAACTGTTTTTT	CASSTLREKLFF
TRBV6-5	TRBJ2-1	TRBD1	NA	TGTGCCAGCAGTTACTCGAACAGGGGGCCCTACAATGAGCAGTTCTTC	CASSYSNRGPYNEQFF
TRBV6-6	TRBJ2-7	NA	NA	TGTGCCAGCAGTACCCTGGCGGAGAACGAGCAGTACTTC	CASSTLAENEQYF
TRBV20-1	TRBJ1-2	NA	few	TGCAGTGCCCCACCCGCCTATGGCTACACCTTC	CSAPPAYGYTF
TRBV5-1	TRBJ2-1	TRBD2	NA	TGCGCCAGCAGCTTGTCGGCTAGCGGGGGAAATGAGCAGTTCTTC	CASSLSASGGNEQFF
TRBV4-1	TRBJ1-2	NA	NA	TGCGCCAGCTCGCTGGACAGAAACTATGGCTACACCTTC	CASSLDRNYGYTF
TRBV19	TRBJ2-3	NA	NA	TGTGCCAGTAGTATGATGGCAGATACGCAGTATTTT	CASSMMADTQYF
TRBV5-6	TRBJ1-2	TRBD1	NA	TGTGCCAGCACCTCCCCCAGGGGCAGGGGGATGGATGGCTACACCTTC	CASTSPRGRGMDGYTF
TRBV5-6	TRBJ2-7	NA	NA	TGTGCCAGCAGCTTGATGGGCGCGTCCTACGAGCAGTACTTC	CASSLMGASYEQYF
TRBV6-6	TRBJ1-1	NA	NA	TGTGCCAGCAGGGAACTAATGAACACTGAAGCTTTCTTT	CASRELMNTEAFF
TRBV7-9	TRBJ2-7	TRBD1	NA	TGTGCCAGCAGCTTAGGAGGGACAGGGGCCCACGAGCAGTACTTC	CASSLGGTGAHEQYF
TRBV7-9	TRBJ2-5	TRBD1	once	TGTGCCAGCAGCCCCGGGACAGCTTTACAAGAGACCCAGTACTTC	CASSPGTALQETQYF
TRBV5-6	TRBJ2-7	NA	NA	TGTGCCAGCAGCCTAAGGGGGATACCCTACGAGCAGTACTTC	CASSLRGIPYEQYF
TRBV5-1	TRBJ1-1	NA	NA	TGCGCCAGCACGGAGGACAACACTGAAGCTTTCTTT	CASTEDNTEAFF
TRBV19	TRBJ1-1	TRBD1	NA	TGTGCCAGTAATGGTCCGGGACAGGGGGACACTGAAGCTTTCTTT	CASNGPGQGDTEAFF
TRBV10-3	TRBJ1-2	NA	NA	TGTGCCATCAGTGAGACAACAGGTTATGGCTACACCTTC	CAISETTGYGYTF
TRBV4-1	TRBJ2-7	NA	NA	TGCGCCAGCAGCCAAGGACTTTCGGGACCGACACCCTACGAGCAGTACTTC	CASSQGLSGPTPYEQYF
TRBV10-3	TRBJ2-7	TRBD2	NA	TGTGCCACCAGAACTAGCGGGGCAGCCTACGAGCAGTACTTC	CATRTSGAAYEQYF
TRBV11-1	TRBJ1-1	NA	NA	TGTGCCAGCAGCTTAACTGAGGGAGTTACTGAAGCTTTCTTT	CASSLTEGVTEAFF
TRBV7-9	TRBJ1-4	NA	NA	TGTGCCAGCGAAGGGCCGGGAGGAACTAATGAAAAACTGTTTTTT	CASEGPGGTNEKLFF
TRBV27	TRBJ1-1	TRBD1	once	TGTGCCAGCAGTTTATCTACAGGGGTGGCTGAAGCTTTCTTT	CASSLSTGVAEAFF
TRBV5-1	TRBJ2-1	TRBD2	NA	TGCGCCAGCAGCTTGCTAGCGGCGCCCCAAACCTACAATGAGCAGTTCTTC	CASSLLAAPQTYNEQFF
TRBV7-9	TRBJ1-2	NA	NA	TGTGCCAGCAGCGCATATGACAGACCCAACTATGGCTACACCTTC	CASSAYDRPNYGYTF
TRBV7-8	TRBJ1-1	TRBD1	once	TGTGCCAGCAGCTTAAGGGGACAGGAGAACACTGAAGCTTTCTTT	CASSLRGQENTEAFF
TRBV6-1	TRBJ2-7	NA	once	TGTGCCAGCAGGTTTAGCGGCTTAACCTACGAGCAGTACTTC	CASRFSGLTYEQYF
TRBV7-9	TRBJ2-1	NA	NA	TGTGCCAGCAGCTTAGATCGGGCCCCCTACAATGAGCAGTTCTTC	CASSLDRAPYNEQFF
TRBV30	TRBJ2-1	TRBD1	NA	TGTGCCTGGACCGTCCGGGACAGGGATTACAATGAGCAGTTCTTC	CAWTVRDRDYNEQFF
TRBV28	TRBJ1-1	NA	NA	TGTGCCAGCAGTAATACTCGGGGCCCTGAAGCTTTCTTT	CASSNTRGPEAFF
TRBV4-3	TRBJ1-1	NA	NA	TGCGCCAGCAGCCAAGTTTCCGGGGGCATCGGGAACACTGAAGCTTTCTTT	CASSQVSGGIGNTEAFF
TRBV13	TRBJ1-5	NA	NA	TGTGCCAGCACCGTCCAAGGTGGACGGGGAAATCAGCCCCAGCATTTT	CASTVQGGRGNQPQHF
TRBV27	TRBJ2-7	TRBD2	NA	TGTGCCAGCAGTTTAAGCGGGACTAGCGGGAGGGAGCAGTACTTC	CASSLSGTSGREQYF
TRBV9	TRBJ1-1	NA	NA	TGTGCCAGCAGCGCCTCGATTTCGAACACTGAAGCTTTCTTT	CASSASISNTEAFF
TRBV4-2	TRBJ2-3	TRBD2	NA	TGTGCCAGCAGCCAAGTCTCTAGCGGGAACACAGATACGCAGTATTTT	CASSQVSSGNTDTQYF
TRBV13	TRBJ2-7	NA	NA	TGTGCCAGCATGGAGGGGTCGCGTCACGAGCAGTACTTC	CASMEGSRHEQYF
TRBV10-2	TRBJ1-1	TRBD1	NA	TGCGCCAGCAGTGCGAGGGGGCGAAGCACTGAAGCTTTCTTT	CASSARGRSTEAFF
TRBV6-5	TRBJ1-4	NA	NA	TGTGCCAGCAGTTACGAGGGCAGGGAGGGGGAAAAACTGTTTTTT	CASSYEGREGEKLFF
TRBV29-1	TRBJ2-2	NA	NA	TGCAGCGTTGTGGGAGAAGGTGGCTTTGCCGGGGAGCTGTTTTTT	CSVVGEGGFAGELFF
TRBV10-1	TRBJ2-2	NA	NA	TGCGCCAGCAGTTCCGGGAACGGACTTCCCACCGGGGAGCTGTTTTTT	CASSSGNGLPTGELFF
TRBV7-6	TRBJ2-7	NA	NA	TGTGCCAGCAGCCAACAGGGCAGGAACGAGCAGTACTTC	CASSQQGRNEQYF
TRBV5-1	TRBJ2-1	TRBD2	NA	TGCGCCAGTAAGCGGGAGCCATCCTACAATGAGCAGTTCTTC	CASKREPSYNEQFF
TRBV29-1	TRBJ1-2	NA	NA	TGCAGCGTTGCAATCGATTATGGCTACACCTTC	CSVAIDYGYTF
TRBV5-6	TRBJ2-5	NA	NA	TGTGCCAGCAGCTTGGCCCTAGCGTATCGAGAGACCCAGTACTTC	CASSLALAYRETQYF
TRBV27	TRBJ2-1	NA	NA	TGTGCCAGCAGTTGGTCGTCGATACCCTACAATGAGCAGTTCTTC	CASSWSSIPYNEQFF
TRBV5-4	TRBJ2-1	NA	NA	TGTGCCAGCAGCCACACTGTCAATGAGCAGTTCTTC	CASSHTVNEQFF
TRBV6-5	TRBJ2-7	NA	NA	TGTGCCAGCAGTTACTCCGGGGTAGGTCCCTACGAGCAGTACTTC	CASSYSGVGPYEQYF
TRBV9	TRBJ2-5	TRBD2	NA	TGTGCCAGCAGCGTAGCTAGCGGGAGAGAGACCCAGTACTTC	CASSVASGRETQYF
TRBV11-3	TRBJ2-3	NA	few	TGTGCCAGCAGCTTAGGCGGTAGCACAGATACGCAGTATTTT	CASSLGGSTDTQYF
TRBV28	TRBJ2-5	TRBD2	NA	TGTGCCAGCCTCACCCGGGACCCACCCAACCTAGCGGGAGGGCCGCCCCAAGAGACCCAGTACTTC	CASLTRDPPNLAGGPPQETQYF
TRBV6-1	TRBJ2-7	NA	NA	TGTGCCAGCAGTGAGAGGGACACCACCTACGAGCAGTACTTC	CASSERDTTYEQYF